The present TCR beta chain was sequenced within a study of blood T cells in healthy people across ages. For every donor, a draw yielded ten milliliters of peripheral blood. Whole-study results and caveats: In older individuals, TCR beta diversity per million T cells was lower, falling roughly linearly with age.

The use of a sample-barcoded 5' primer and a J-beta primer mix characterized a second PCR of about 7 to 12 cycles. MiXCR, applied by TCRdb to the 5' RACE reads, yields one record per CDR3 protein. The sample lists about 1.1 million distinct CDR3 sequences; more than 30% were seen once. Of note for this clonotype: The antigen remains undetermined.

The ends were cut back, 3 bases at V and 4 bases at J, with 18 bases in the middle. Germline CDR1 reads DFQATT; CDR2 reads SNEGSKA (reference sequence). The CDR3 extends over 15 amino acids. The specimen sequenced was blood. This sequence joins TRBV20-1 and TRBJ1-2, with D perhaps TRBD1 (5 bases). The clonotype comes from a man in his late teens or twenties in good health. CDR3 protein: CSASPLGENGYGYTF. In nucleotides, the CDR3 is TGCAGTGCTAGCCCATTAGGGGAGAATGGCTATGGCTACACCTTC.